This T cell receptor beta chain came from a study of blood T cell repertoires in COVID-19. Study context: Samples taken during acute and convalescent COVID-19 were collected in the United States, Italy and Spain.

Here immunoSEQ multiplex PCR was the method, and the copy in TCRdb shows in-frame clones only, minus some. The sample has fewer than 450,000 clones, over 75% seen once. Germline V gives CDR1 SGHTA, CDR2 FQGNSA. J gave up 0 bases and V 2 bases, and 3 bases lay outside the gene matches. This CDR3 spans 16 amino acids. Participants came from around 25 US areas, aged roughly 18 to 89 years. This receptor was obtained from a woman in her forties with acute COVID-19. The chain has TRBV7-2 and TRBJ1-5; 8 bases line up with TRBD1. The source material was PBMCs or T cells enriched from blood (not recorded which). The CDR3 sequence: CASSLPGQDSNQPQHF. The CDR3 bases are TGTGCCAGCAGCTTACCGGGACAGGATAGCAATCAGCCCCAGCATTTT.